The 4 T cell receptor beta chains reported below all come from one sample, sequenced in a study of blood T cells in healthy people across ages. Using a J-beta primer mix together with a sample-barcoded 5' primer, a second PCR was run for about 6 to 11 cycles. In TCRdb, the 5' RACE reads were re-called with MiXCR into one record per CDR3 protein. The sample includes some 1.8 million distinct CDR3 sequences, around 40% of them seen just once. Sequences were obtained from blood. These receptors all stem from a human donor in good health.

The J gene is TRBJ2-3, the V gene TRBV20-1; TRBD1 is a possible D gene (5 bases). There are 13 residues in the CDR3. The V end lost 8 bases, the J end lost 6 bases, and 18 bases lay between the germline ends. The germline V gene encodes CDR1 DFQATT and CDR2 SNEGSKA (reference sequence). CDR3 bases: TGCAGTTTTAGGGTCCCCTCAGGGGATACGCAGTATTTT. Amino acid sequence: CSFRVPSGDTQYF.

In this sample, this clonotype turned up a few times. J is TRBJ2-3 and V is TRBV7-9; TRBD2 matches at 12 bases. This CDR3 is built from 18 residues. Germline loops: CDR1 SEHNR, CDR2 FQNEAQ (reference sequence). After removal of 4 bases from V and 4 bases from J, the junction contained 12 bases not matched to a gene. The CDR3 sequence: CASSSLAGGPRISDTQYF. CDR3 nucleotide sequence: TGTGCCAGCAGCTCCCTAGCGGGGGGGCCAAGGATCTCAGATACGCAGTATTTT.

The table lists this clonotype with a few counts. The chain has TRBV20-1 and TRBJ2-5, with TRBD1 matching over 11 bases. V lost 0 bases and J lost 5; bases outside the gene matches: 2. The CDR3 covers 14 residues. Per the germline V gene, CDR1 is DFQATT and CDR2 is SNEGSKA (reference sequence). The CDR3 reads CSARDWDRGETQYF. CDR3 DNA: TGCAGTGCTAGAGATTGGGACAGGGGGGAGACCCAGTACTTC.

This clonotype was seen a handful of times. The CDR3 sequence: CASNQAETFYEQYF. The CDR3 nucleotides read TGTGCCAGCAATCAAGCCGAGACCTTCTACGAGCAGTACTTC. The chain employs TRBV28 and TRBJ2-7; D call uncertain. V lost 7 bases and J 3 bases, leaving 16 bases between the germline ends. The CDR3 consists of 14 residues. Germline V lookup: CDR1 MDHEN, CDR2 SYDVKM.